One sample yielded the 14 T cell receptor beta chains listed below, sequenced in a study of cytomegalovirus exposure and HLA in healthy donors. Researchers ran the PCR with 60 Vbeta and 13 Jbeta primers. Assay used: immunoSEQ multiplex PCR; TCRdb lists only in-frame clones, some missing. The table includes over 150,000 clones, less than 85% detected once. Sequenced material: PBMCs. The receptors were sampled from a man aged 40-55 years in good health and CMV-seronegative.

The chain couples TRBV7-6 to TRBJ1-5, with 7 bases fitting TRBD1. The CDR3 loop spans 16 amino acids. Germline CDR1 reads SGHVS; CDR2 reads FNYEAQ. V lost 1 base to trimming and J lost 6 bases; unmatched junction nucleotides: 9. The CDR3 here is CASSLGRGRGGQPQHF. The CDR3 DNA is TGTGCCAGCAGCTTAGGGAGGGGGCGGGGAGGTCAGCCCCAGCATTTT.

To note about this clone: In the same sample, other DNA sequences code for this CDR3. V and J are TRBV9 and TRBJ2-7; 8 nucleotides align to TRBD1. J was trimmed by 5 bases and V by 0 bases; bases with no gene match: 4. CDR1 SGDLS and CDR2 YYNGEE come from the germline V gene. The CDR3 is 14 amino acids. CDR3 coding DNA: TGTGCCAGCAGCGTAGGGACAGGGTTCGACGAGCAGTACTTC. It specifies CASSVGTGFDEQYF.

The chain is built from TRBV7-2 and TRBJ1-5; a weak D match, TRBD1 (5 bases). Trimming removed 3 bases from V and 8 bases from J, with 11 bases in between. There are 13 residues in the CDR3. The V gene's germline CDR1 is SGHTA and CDR2 FQGNSA. CDR3 in amino acids: CASSFSQGEPQHF. As DNA, the CDR3 is TGTGCCAGCAGCTTCTCTCAGGGTGAGCCCCAGCATTTT.

The rearrangement links TRBV5-1 to TRBJ2-7; perhaps TRBD1 as D (6 bases). CDR1 SGHRS and CDR2 YFSETQ come from the germline V gene. CDR3 length: 14 residues. V lost 4 bases to trimming and J lost 5 bases, with 16 bases between them. CDR3 region: CASSKQGEIHEQYF. The CDR3 coding sequence is TGCGCCAGCAGCAAACAGGGTGAAATCCACGAGCAGTACTTC. Together with reference TRBV5-1 and TRBJ2-7, the CDR3 gives the full variable domain: KAGVTQTPRYLIKTRGQQVTLSCSPISGHRSVSWYQQTPGQGLQFLFEYFSETQRNKGNFPGRFSGRQFSNSRSEMNVSTLELGDSALYLCASSKQGEIHEQYFGPGTRLTVT.

The chain couples TRBV5-1 to TRBJ2-3; possibly TRBD2 for D (7 bases). Trimming removed 3 bases at V and 4 bases at J, with 15 bases between. CDR3 length equals 15 residues. Per germline, CDR1 SGHRS and CDR2 YFSETQ. DNA of the CDR3: TGCGCCAGCAGCTGGGGGGGCGGGGGTGCAGATACGCAGTATTTT. Encoded protein: CASSWGGGGADTQYF.

The chain has TRBV29-1 and TRBJ2-7; 9 positions match TRBD1. V trimming: 5 bases; J trimming: 6 bases; junction bases outside the gene matches: 8. The germline gives CDR1 SQVTM, CDR2 ANQGSEA. The length of the CDR3 is 13 residues. The CDR3 DNA is TGCAGCGTTTCAGGGACAGGGCCGGCCGAGCAGTACTTC. It is translated as CSVSGTGPAEQYF.

V gene TRBV10-3 combines with J gene TRBJ1-5; D is unclear. The CDR3 is 14 amino acids. CDR1 is ENHRY and CDR2 is SYGVKD in the germline V gene. V gave up 2 bases and J gave up 5 bases, with 10 bases separating them. CDR3 sequence (DNA): TGTGCCATCAGTGAGCGGGTGTCGGATCAGCCCCAGCATTTT. This sequence encodes CAISERVSDQPQHF.

The V and J genes are TRBV15 and TRBJ2-7; 7 positions agree with TRBD1. V gave up 4 bases and J gave up 6 bases; unmatched junction bases: 3. This CDR3 comprises 12 residues. From germline, CDR1 is LNHNV and CDR2 YYDKDF (reference sequence). CDR3 coding DNA: TGTGCCACCAGCAATGACAGGGTCGAGCAGTACTTC. Protein product: CATSNDRVEQYF.

This clone turned up a few times. V is TRBV5-1 and J is TRBJ2-3; 7 bases map to TRBD1. The CDR3 has 14 residues. V shed 0 bases and J 3 bases; nucleotides not matched to a gene: 1. Germline loops: CDR1 SGHRS, CDR2 YFSETQ. CDR3 in amino acids: CASSLETGTDTQYF. The CDR3 coding sequence is TGCGCCAGCAGCTTGGAGACAGGGACAGATACGCAGTATTTT.

The chain employs TRBV2 and TRBJ1-1; D unclear. CDR3 length: 14 amino acids. In germline, CDR1 is SNHLY, CDR2 FYNNEI. Trimming stripped 3 bases from V and 3 bases from J, with 11 bases between. The CDR3 here is CASSDGRGDTEAFF. The DNA of the CDR3 is TGTGCCAGCAGTGACGGGAGAGGAGACACTGAAGCTTTCTTT.

The chain joins TRBV11-2 to TRBJ2-1; 7 bases match TRBD1. The trim removed 6 bases at V and 8 bases at J, leaving 7 bases unmatched. The germline V gene has CDR1 SGHAT and CDR2 FQNNGV. The CDR3 loop spans 13 amino acids. CDR3 protein: CASRLQGLHEQFF. In DNA, the CDR3 is TGTGCCAGCAGACTACAGGGGTTGCATGAGCAGTTCTTC.

The V and J genes are TRBV27 and TRBJ1-1, with TRBD1 matching over 7 bases. V lost 5 bases and J lost 1; bases outside the gene matches: 7. CDR1 is MNHEY and CDR2 is SMNVEV in the germline V gene (reference sequence). CDR3 length: 15 residues. The CDR3 protein is CASSPRDSSNTEAFF. The CDR3 nucleotides are TGTGCCAGCAGTCCGAGGGACAGTTCGAACACTGAAGCTTTCTTT.

This sequence joins TRBV11-2 and TRBJ2-7, with D possibly TRBD1 on 6 matching bases. Deletions cut 5 bases from V and 6 bases from J, with 14 bases between. This CDR3 spans 13 amino acids. CDR1 and CDR2 (germline): SGHAT, FQNNGV. The CDR3 nucleotides are TGTGCCAGCAGCCCCCCACAGGGACCCGAGCAGTACTTC. Amino acid sequence: CASSPPQGPEQYF.

This sequence joins TRBV25-1 and TRBJ1-1; D uncertain. This CDR3 contains 13 residues. CDR1 is MGHDK and CDR2 is SYGVNS in the germline V gene. Trimming stripped 5 bases from V and 4 bases from J, with 11 bases between. CDR3 DNA sequence: TGTGCCAGCAGTAATTCGAGGGCCACTGAAGCTTTCTTT. This encodes CASSNSRATEAFF.